A single sample gave rise to the 20 T cell receptor beta chains below, sequenced in a study of T-cell reconstitution after alpha-beta-depleted transplantation in children. Unique molecular identifiers were built into the TCRbeta library. TCRdb re-called the PCR reads with MiXCR, one entry per CDR3 protein. The table includes 400,000 to 500,000 distinct CDR3 sequences, under 13% detected once. The sequences come from PBMCs from the stem cell graft donor, collected from the stem cell graft. All receptors come from a human donor who donated a stem cell graft to a child with acute myeloid leukemia.

The chain employs TRBV6-1 and TRBJ2-5; tentative D call: TRBD1 (6 bases). V shed 6 bases and J shed 1 base, with 12 bases lying between them. This CDR3 is built from 14 residues. In germline, CDR1 is MNHNS, CDR2 SASEGT. The CDR3 sequence: CASSTGLGQETQYF. CDR3 coding DNA: TGTGCCAGCAGCACAGGGCTGGGCCAAGAGACCCAGTACTTC.

The rearrangement links TRBV7-9 to TRBJ1-4, with 7 bases fitting TRBD1. CDR3 length equals 15 residues. The germline V gene has CDR1 SEHNR and CDR2 FQNEAQ (reference sequence). Trimming removed 3 bases from V and 5 bases from J; junction bases left unmatched: 6. The CDR3 loop is CASSFGDRANEKLFF. CDR3 sequence (DNA): TGTGCCAGCAGCTTCGGCGACAGGGCAAATGAAAAACTGTTTTTT.

This clonotype was counted a few times. The genes are TRBV7-2 and TRBJ1-4; 8 nucleotides line up with TRBD1. The germline CDR1 and CDR2 sequences are SGHTA and FQGNSA. J gave up 10 bases and V 5 bases, and 9 bases lay outside the gene matches. This CDR3 spans 14 amino acids. In nucleotides, the CDR3 is TGTGCCAGCAGCCCCGGGACAGGCGGGGGAAAACTGTTTTTT. This encodes CASSPGTGGGKLFF.

The gene calls are TRBV7-9 and TRBJ1-5, with D perhaps TRBD1 (6 bases). The V gene lost 1 base and the J gene lost 9 bases, with 10 bases spanning the gap. This CDR3 has 13 residues. Germline loops: CDR1 SEHNR, CDR2 FQNEAQ (reference sequence). The DNA for the CDR3 is TGTGCCAGCAGCTTAGGGGGGCTCGGGCCCCAGCATTTT. Its translation: CASSLGGLGPQHF.

Only a few counts were recorded for this clonotype. One junction end does not reproduce the germline sequence, and a read error may be involved. This chain uses TRBV7-2 with TRBJ2-2; a weak D match, TRBD2 (6 bases). The CDR3 has 16 residues. The germline CDR1 and CDR2 sequences are SGHTA and FQGNSA. The DNA for the CDR3 is TGTGCCAGCACCTTACAACCGGGACTCAACACCGGGGAGCTGTTTTTT. Translated: CASTLQPGLNTGELFF.

The V gene is TRBV7-9, the J gene TRBJ2-3; the D gene is possibly TRBD2 (6 bases). V dropped 5 bases and J dropped 4 bases, with 16 bases sitting between them. Germline values: CDR1 SEHNR, CDR2 FQNEAQ (reference sequence). This CDR3 comprises 15 residues. CDR3 DNA sequence: TGTGCCAGCAGCCGAGGCGGGGCAGGGTCAGATACGCAGTATTTT. Amino acids: CASSRGGAGSDTQYF.

This clonotype was counted only a few times. J is TRBJ2-2 and V is TRBV7-9; the D gene is possibly TRBD1 (5 bases). Deletions cut 5 bases from V and 3 bases from J, with 13 bases between. The CDR3 has 15 amino acids. Germline lookup yields CDR1 SEHNR and CDR2 FQNEAQ (reference sequence). Written as DNA, the CDR3 is TGTGCCAGCAGCCCCGCAGGGCCAGACACCGGGGAGCTGTTTTTT. This translates into CASSPAGPDTGELFF.

This clonotype has only a few counts. V usage is TRBV15 and J usage is TRBJ1-4; D is unclear. CDR1 is LNHNV and CDR2 is YYDKDF in the germline V gene (reference sequence). The CDR3 is made up of 12 amino acids. V lost 3 bases to trimming and J lost 8 bases, with 7 bases between them. CDR3 protein: CATSSRPEKLFF. The CDR3 DNA sequence: TGTGCCACCAGCAGCCGCCCCGAAAAACTGTTTTTT.

A few counts support this clonotype. V is TRBV20-1 and J is TRBJ2-7; 13 bases are shared with TRBD2. This CDR3 is built from 14 residues. The V and J ends lost 5 bases and 7 bases, in that order; junction bases with no gene match: 8. Per germline, CDR1 DFQATT and CDR2 SNEGSKA (reference sequence). CDR3 loop: CSAPHPGLAGEQYV. The CDR3 bases are TGCAGTGCTCCACATCCGGGACTAGCGGGGGAGCAGTACGTC.

The rearrangement joins TRBV7-2 to TRBJ2-1; 7 positions agree with TRBD2. Unmatched junction bases numbered 8, after V lost 1 base and J lost 2 bases. This CDR3 has 17 residues. Germline V gene lookup returns CDR1 SGHTA and CDR2 FQGNSA. DNA of the CDR3: TGTGCCAGCAGCTTAGGACCGACTAGCAGTCCCTACAATGAGCAGTTCTTC. Its protein is CASSLGPTSSPYNEQFF.

Remarks on this clonotype: A much larger clonotype is one base distant, so this may be a read error. The rearrangement uses TRBV5-6 and TRBJ2-1; D may be TRBD2 (6 bases). The CDR3 is made up of 16 amino acids. In germline, CDR1 is SGHDT, CDR2 YYEEEE. The CDR3 DNA follows: TGTGCCAGCAGCGGCAAGACTAGTCGGGTATACAATGACCAGTTCTTC. As protein: CASSGKTSRVYNDQFF.

This rearrangement joins TRBV4-2 to TRBJ1-3, with 7 bases identical to TRBD1. The CDR3 spans 19 residues. J gave up 4 bases and V 6 bases, and 21 bases lay outside the gene matches. Germline V gene sequence: CDR1 LGHNA, CDR2 YNFKEQ. The CDR3 sequence: CASSRTGTAATQRGNTIYF. The CDR3 DNA follows: TGTGCCAGCAGTCGCACCGGGACAGCCGCGACACAGAGGGGAAACACCATATATTTT.

The genes are TRBV27 and TRBJ2-2, with TRBD1 matching over 8 bases. Germline V gene sequence: CDR1 MNHEY, CDR2 SMNVEV (reference sequence). Trimming took 4 bases from V and 10 from J; bases not matched to a gene: 8. The CDR3 is made up of 14 amino acids. Written as DNA, the CDR3 is TGTGCCAGCAGTTCACAGGGGGGCCCAGAGGAGCTGTTTTTT. It translates to CASSSQGGPEELFF.

This CDR3 reads CASSSSGISGGGTDTQYF. In DNA, the CDR3 is TGTGCCAGCAGCTCCTCAGGGATTAGCGGCGGGGGCACAGATACGCAGTATTTT. The rearrangement joins TRBV9 to TRBJ2-3; a weak D match, TRBD2 (6 bases). Looked up from germline, CDR1 is SGDLS and CDR2 is YYNGEE. Deletions cut 4 bases from V and 1 base from J, with 22 bases between. This CDR3 spans 18 amino acids.

This clonotype was seen only a few times. This rearrangement joins TRBV10-1 to TRBJ2-3, with a tentative D call TRBD2 (6 bases). The CDR3 is 12 residues long. The germline V gene encodes CDR1 WNHNN and CDR2 SYGVQD (reference sequence). V gave up 6 bases and J gave up 6 bases, with 10 bases separating them. The CDR3 DNA sequence: TGCGCCAGCAGCGAGGAGGGGGATACGCAGTATTTT. Encoded protein: CASSEEGDTQYF.

This clonotype was seen ten or more times. The rearrangement links TRBV4-2 to TRBJ2-3, with 8 bases aligning to TRBD1. The ends lost 1 base at V and 2 bases at J; junction bases unmatched: 5. The germline gives CDR1 LGHNA, CDR2 YNFKEQ. The CDR3 has 16 amino acids. The CDR3 sequence is CASSQVWTGPTDTQYF. DNA of the CDR3: TGTGCCAGCAGCCAAGTTTGGACAGGGCCCACAGATACGCAGTATTTT.

This sequence joins TRBV25-1 and TRBJ1-4; D uncertain. CDR1 MGHDK and CDR2 SYGVNS come from the germline V gene. Trimming took off 8 bases at V and 6 bases at J, with 4 bases between the two ends. The CDR3 length is 10 residues. CDR3 nucleotide sequence: TGTGCCAGCGGCGATGAAAAACTGTTTTTT. As protein: CASGDEKLFF.

This clonotype has a count of ten or more. The rearrangement links TRBV29-1 to TRBJ1-2; possibly TRBD1 for D (5 bases). The germline CDR1 and CDR2 sequences are SQVTM and ANQGSEA. V lost 7 bases to trimming and J lost 2 bases, with 11 bases between them. CDR3 length: 12 residues. The CDR3 coding sequence is TGCAGCGGCAGGGACGGAAACTATGGCTACACCTTC. It is translated as CSGRDGNYGYTF.

V gene TRBV6-1 combines with J gene TRBJ2-7; unclear D gene. Germline V gives CDR1 MNHNS, CDR2 SASEGT. This CDR3 comprises 13 residues. The V end was cut by 4 bases, the J end by 1 base, with 8 bases between. The CDR3 nucleotides are TGTGCCAGCAGTGGAGATAAATCCTACGAGCAGTACGTC. Translating it yields CASSGDKSYEQYV.

The gene calls are TRBV10-1 and TRBJ2-1; TRBD2 agrees at 7 bases. Germline V gives CDR1 WNHNN, CDR2 SYGVQD (reference sequence). V was pared by 3 bases and J by 0 bases, with 14 bases of the junction left unmatched. This CDR3 has 19 amino acids. CDR3 in DNA: TGCGCCAGCAGTGAATCGTCCCGGGACTACCCTAGCTCCTACAATGAGCAGTTCTTC. This codes for CASSESSRDYPSSYNEQFF.